The next 27 T cell receptor beta chains were all read from a single sample in a study of CD8+ T cells in alopecia areata. Following extraction, RNA underwent reverse transcription to cDNA, which served as the sequencing template. Profiling relied on immunoSEQ multiplex PCR, and the TCRdb table lists in-frame clones only, not all of them. The table lists some 120,000 clones, 45% to 50% of them singletons. The source material was NKG2D-low CD8+ T cells sorted from blood. The source of these receptors is a human donor with alopecia areata.

Only a few counts were recorded for this clone. The V and J genes are TRBV23-1 and TRBJ2-3, with a possible D match to TRBD2 (6 bases). TRBV23-1 belongs to the ORF category, with a function that is uncertain. Trimming pared 10 bases from V and 1 base from J, leaving 24 bases between. The CDR3 sequence is 17 residues long. This chain's CDR3 is CATRWRYGGSRTDTQYF. CDR3 DNA sequence: TGCGCCACCCGTTGGAGATACGGAGGGAGCCGCACAGATACGCAGTATTTT.

The chain uses TRBV28 and TRBJ1-2, with D unclear. Trimming removed 2 bases from V and 3 bases from J, with 10 bases in between. Germline V gives CDR1 MDHEN, CDR2 SYDVKM. The CDR3 contains 14 residues. The CDR3 loop reads CASSLPDMDYGYTF. DNA for the CDR3: TGTGCCAGCAGTTTACCCGACATGGACTATGGCTACACCTTC.

J is TRBJ2-1 and V is TRBV30; D ambiguous. V dropped 3 bases and J dropped 4 bases, with 4 bases sitting between them. This CDR3 is 11 amino acids long. Germline CDR1 and CDR2: GTSNPN and SVGIG (reference sequence). CDR3 in DNA: TGTGCCTGGAGAGTTTACAATGAGCAGTTCTTC. Translation gives CAWRVYNEQFF.

The J gene is TRBJ1-2, the V gene TRBV2; tentative D call: TRBD1 (6 bases). In germline, CDR1 is SNHLY, CDR2 FYNNEI. Trimming removed 7 bases from V and 7 bases from J, with 7 bases in between. The CDR3 spans 10 residues. The CDR3 DNA follows: TGTGCCAGCACGGGGGCTGGCTACACCTTC. Protein: CASTGAGYTF.

This chain joins TRBV27 and TRBJ2-3; no definite D call. This CDR3 spans 12 amino acids. Trimming shortened V by 5 bases and J by 1 base, and 4 bases separated the two germline ends. The germline CDR1 and CDR2 sequences are MNHEY and SMNVEV (reference sequence). CDR3 sequence (DNA): TGTGCCAGCAGTCAACGCACAGATACGCAGTATTTT. It translates to CASSQRTDTQYF.

This clone was counted between two and nine times. This rearrangement joins TRBV14 to TRBJ2-5, with a tentative D call TRBD1 (5 bases). CDR3 length equals 15 residues. Trimming shortened V by 5 bases and J by 5 bases, and 18 bases separated the two germline ends. CDR1 is SGHDN and CDR2 is FVKESK in the germline V gene. CDR3 bases: TGTGCCAGCAGCTCTGGATCGGGCGGACACGAGACCCAGTACTTC. This gives the protein CASSSGSGGHETQYF.

This clone was observed a handful of times. The rearrangement joins TRBV29-1 to TRBJ2-7; D is ambiguous. The germline V gene has CDR1 SQVTM and CDR2 ANQGSEA. The CDR3 loop spans 12 amino acids. Trimming took off 7 bases at V and 5 bases at J, with 15 bases between the two ends. CDR3 coding DNA: TGCAGCGCCGACGTAGGAGCCGACGAGCAGTACTTC. This translates into CSADVGADEQYF.

This chain uses TRBV7-9 with TRBJ1-2, with unresolved D. Per germline, CDR1 SEHNR and CDR2 FQNEAQ (reference sequence). The CDR3 covers 14 residues. Trimming pared 4 bases from V and 1 base from J, leaving 10 bases between. The CDR3 sequence is CASSSALRNYGYTF. Here the CDR3 DNA reads TGTGCCAGCAGCTCCGCGCTCCGTAACTATGGCTACACCTTC.

This clone was counted only a few times. The genes are TRBV2 and TRBJ2-5; a possible D gene is TRBD2 (7 bases). The CDR3 has 14 residues. Germline-derived CDR1 and CDR2 are SNHLY and FYNNEI. V gave up 0 bases and J gave up 5 bases, with 10 bases separating them. Here the CDR3 reads CASSEAGGRETQYF. CDR3 DNA sequence: TGTGCCAGCAGTGAAGCGGGGGGGCGTGAGACCCAGTACTTC.

The sample holds a few counts of this clone. V gene TRBV19 combines with J gene TRBJ2-2; D possibly corresponds to TRBD2 (7 bases). The CDR3 consists of 15 residues. CDR1 and CDR2 (germline): LNHDA, SQIVND (reference sequence). Trimming took off 10 bases at V and 4 bases at J, with 19 bases between the two ends. CDR3 residues: CATDPGGAATGELFF. CDR3 DNA sequence: TGTGCCACCGATCCTGGGGGGGCCGCCACCGGGGAGCTGTTTTTT.

This clone has more than one count but fewer than ten. The chain carries TRBV5-1 and TRBJ2-3; D call uncertain. The germline V gene encodes CDR1 SGHRS and CDR2 YFSETQ. Trimming cost V 2 bases and J 0 bases, with 1 base left between them. CDR3 length: 12 amino acids. The CDR3, as DNA: TGCGCCAGCAGCTTCAGCACAGATACGCAGTATTTT. Protein sequence: CASSFSTDTQYF.

The V gene is TRBV4-1, the J gene TRBJ2-7, with TRBD1 as a possible D gene (5 bases). V lost 5 bases, J lost 4 bases, and 18 bases lay in between. Germline V gene data show CDR1 as MGHRA and CDR2 as YSYEKL. The CDR3 runs to 15 residues. CDR3 sequence reads: CASSFARSGPYEQYF. CDR3 DNA: TGCGCCAGCAGCTTCGCCAGGTCAGGGCCGTACGAGCAGTACTTC.

The chain links TRBV29-1 to TRBJ2-7; maybe TRBD2 (6 bases). CDR3 size: 14 residues. Germline V gene lookup returns CDR1 SQVTM and CDR2 ANQGSEA. Trimming shortened V by 6 bases and J by 2 bases, and 17 bases separated the two germline ends. Written as DNA, the CDR3 is TGCAGCGTCCAAATGGCGGGGATTACCTACGAGCAGTACTTC. This codes for CSVQMAGITYEQYF.

V is TRBV30 and J is TRBJ2-7; D gene unclear. The V gene's germline CDR1 is GTSNPN and CDR2 SVGIG (reference sequence). V lost 0 bases and J 0 bases, leaving 12 bases between the germline ends. The length of the CDR3 is 15 residues. The DNA of the CDR3 is TGTGCCTGGAGTGTAGGGCAGATTTCCTCCTACGAGCAGTACTTC. This translates into CAWSVGQISSYEQYF.

This chain links TRBV5-1 with TRBJ2-7; no firm D call. The ends were cut back, 3 bases at V and 8 bases at J, with 9 bases in the middle. CDR1 is SGHRS, CDR2 YFSETQ, per germline. There are 11 residues in the CDR3. In DNA form, the CDR3 reads TGCGCCAGCAGCTCCGGCGGAAAGCAGTACTTC. Translation: CASSSGGKQYF.

The rearrangement links TRBV2 to TRBJ2-7; D gene unclear. Between the trimmed V and J ends, which lost 8 bases and 2 bases, there was a span of 19 bases. Germline CDR1 is SNHLY and CDR2 is FYNNEI. The CDR3 consists of 15 residues. CDR3 DNA: TGTGCCAGCCACTTCGTGAGGCAGCACCCCTACGAGCAGTACTTC. Its protein is CASHFVRQHPYEQYF.

The CDR3 DNA is TGTGCCAGCAGTATATGGACAGGGGGCAATGAGCAGTTCTTC. Translation: CASSIWTGGNEQFF. V gene TRBV27 combines with J gene TRBJ2-1; 10 nucleotides match TRBD1. The CDR3 totals 14 residues. The ends lost 5 bases at V and 6 bases at J; junction bases unmatched: 4. Looked up from germline, CDR1 is MNHEY and CDR2 is SMNVEV (reference sequence).

The chain combines TRBV2 with TRBJ2-1, with 8 bases aligning to TRBD1. From germline, CDR1 is SNHLY and CDR2 FYNNEI. Trimming removed 5 bases from V and 8 bases from J; junction bases left unmatched: 14. The length of the CDR3 is 16 residues. The CDR3 DNA sequence: TGTGCCAGCAGTATTAACCCGGACAGGGCCCTTGATGAGCAGTTCTTC. This codes for CASSINPDRALDEQFF.

A few counts support this clone. V gene TRBV29-1 combines with J gene TRBJ2-7, with 8 bases aligning to TRBD2. Germline V gives CDR1 SQVTM, CDR2 ANQGSEA. V dropped 7 bases and J dropped 5; count of bases not matched to a gene: 13. This CDR3 has 14 residues. This CDR3 reads CSATREGGGDEQYF. The CDR3 coding sequence is TGCAGCGCAACACGGGAGGGGGGCGGCGACGAGCAGTACTTC.

The chain combines TRBV6-4 with TRBJ2-1; D may match TRBD1 or TRBD2 (5 bases each). CDR1 MRHNA and CDR2 SNTAGT come from the germline V gene. Trimming left V 2 bases short and J 9 bases short, with 8 bases between. This CDR3 is 12 amino acids long. The CDR3, as DNA: TGTGCCAGCAGTGACGGGGACCGTGAGCAGTTCTTC. Amino acids: CASSDGDREQFF.

The V gene is TRBV27, the J gene TRBJ2-1, with TRBD2 as a possible D gene (7 bases). V gave up 8 bases and J gave up 5 bases, with 13 bases separating them. There are 13 residues in the CDR3. The germline V gene encodes CDR1 MNHEY and CDR2 SMNVEV (reference sequence). DNA of the CDR3: TGTGCCAGCGCCCTCGGGGGGCACAATGAGCAGTTCTTC. Residues: CASALGGHNEQFF.

This sequence joins TRBV30 and TRBJ2-7; 9 bases fit TRBD1. Germline CDR1 and CDR2: GTSNPN and SVGIG (reference sequence). The length of the CDR3 is 14 residues. V shed 3 bases, J shed 4 bases, and the junction held 7 bases outside the gene matches. CDR3 sequence: CAWRATGGGYEQYF. The CDR3 DNA is TGTGCCTGGAGGGCGACAGGGGGGGGATACGAGCAGTACTTC.

V and J are TRBV4-1 and TRBJ2-1; 10 bases fit TRBD1. The junction had 3 bases not matched to a gene; V was cut back by 3 bases and J by 4 bases. The germline CDR1 and CDR2 sequences are MGHRA and YSYEKL. This CDR3 has 15 residues. In DNA, the CDR3 is TGCGCCAGCAGCCAGACAGGGGGCGCTTACAATGAGCAGTTCTTC. It encodes CASSQTGGAYNEQFF.

This rearrangement joins TRBV29-1 to TRBJ1-1; possibly TRBD1 for D (6 bases). CDR1 and CDR2 from the germline V gene are SQVTM and ANQGSEA. V was pared by 3 bases and J by 6 bases, with 11 bases between. The CDR3 length is 12 residues. CDR3 residues: CSVDQGSPEAFF. In DNA form, the CDR3 reads TGCAGCGTTGACCAGGGGTCCCCTGAAGCTTTCTTT.

This clone was detected once. The V call is TRBV30, the J call TRBJ1-1; no definite D call. Germline CDR1 and CDR2: GTSNPN and SVGIG (reference sequence). The V end was cut by 1 base, the J end by 6 bases, with 12 bases between. This CDR3 is 13 amino acids long. The CDR3 DNA reads as TGTGCCTGGAGTGGGACTGAGGTAGCTGAAGCTTTCTTT. Protein sequence: CAWSGTEVAEAFF.

This clone was seen a few times. The gene calls are TRBV29-1 and TRBJ2-2; 7 bases agree with TRBD1. With 4 bases clipped from V and 4 bases from J, the junction kept 3 bases outside the gene matches. Germline V gene data show CDR1 as SQVTM and CDR2 as ANQGSEA. This CDR3 region has 13 residues. Here the CDR3 reads CSVVRTGTGELFF. As DNA, the CDR3 is TGCAGCGTTGTAAGGACAGGCACCGGGGAGCTGTTTTTT.

In the case of this clone: Other DNA sequences in the same sample also yield this CDR3. V gene TRBV29-1 combines with J gene TRBJ2-5; 8 bases are shared with TRBD1. Germline V gene sequence: CDR1 SQVTM, CDR2 ANQGSEA. The trim removed 1 base at V and 1 base at J, leaving 2 bases unmatched. CDR3 size: 14 residues. The DNA for the CDR3 is TGCAGCGTTGAAGGACAGGGGATCCAAGAGACCCAGTACTTC. It encodes CSVEGQGIQETQYF.